These T cell receptor beta chains were read from a single sample in a study of blood T cell repertoires in COVID-19. The repertoire was sequenced with immunoSEQ multiplex PCR; TCRdb's copy has only in-frame clones and lacks some. The sample contains tens of thousands of clones, 82% of which appear only once. The specimen sequenced was peripheral blood. Receptors were obtained from a human donor in a cohort sampled during active COVID-19. CDR3s include the opening cysteine and the closing phenylalanine or tryptophan. Not every row has a clone size; where given, it reads once, few, many or a size class.

size,V,J,CDR3
.,TRBV9,TRBJ1-2,CASSVGQGQGARGYTF
.,TRBV7-2,TRBJ1-6,CASSLEGTANSPLHF
.,TRBV10-3,TRBJ1-5,CAISVSGGNQPQHF
.,TRBV13,TRBJ2-1,CASSALSGASYNEQFF
once,TRBV15,TRBJ2-1,CATSPYGSSGYNEQFF
.,TRBV6-1,TRBJ2-2,CASSELGDTGELFF
once,TRBV10-1,TRBJ2-7,CASSSGTGEQYF
.,TRBV11-2,TRBJ1-1,CASSSHRDAAEAFF
.,TRBV5-5,TRBJ2-7,CASSFGQAPSYEQYF
.,TRBV5-8,TRBJ1-1,CASTHPRTTNTEAFF
.,TRBV19,TRBJ2-1,CASSRGLAGYNEQFF
few,TRBV5-1,TRBJ1-1,CASSTGLGANTEAFF
.,TRBV18,TRBJ1-3,CASSPQGANSGNTIYF
.,TRBV5-1,TRBJ1-1,CASSFGRGTEAFF
.,TRBV5-1,TRBJ2-7,CASSLDVQRGISYEQYF
.,TRBV6-5,TRBJ1-2,CASSYSEEGGYTF
.,TRBV6-5,TRBJ1-2,CASSPYGQGVYGYTF
.,TRBV7-2,TRBJ1-1,CASSPFRGTEAFF
.,TRBV27,TRBJ1-5,CASSFSLNQPQHF
few,TRBV25-1,TRBJ2-3,CASSRAADTQYF
.,TRBV5-1,TRBJ1-1,CASSLDRANTEAFF
.,TRBV14,TRBJ2-3,CASSQVVAGGEGTDTQYF
.,TRBV4-1,TRBJ1-4,CASSQDWSTGEKLFF
once,TRBV4-2,TRBJ1-2,CASSPHLVTENYGYTF
.,TRBV10-3,TRBJ2-7,CAISESELMLYEQYF
.,TRBV12-3/TRBV12-4,TRBJ1-1,CASSLGQSEAFF
.,TRBV3-1/TRBV3-2,TRBJ1-6,CASSQEKPREDF
once,TRBV13,TRBJ2-7,CASSLGQGLYEQYF
.,TRBV6-6,TRBJ1-6,CASSYSWTDDSPLHF
.,TRBV7-9,TRBJ1-6,CASSPTGDYNSPLHF
.,TRBV5-6,TRBJ2-7,CASSLDLPGLAGGRGEQYF
.,TRBV5-5,TRBJ1-2,CASTASSNRVYGYTF
once,TRBV5-1,TRBJ1-4,CASSLGGRGREKLFF
.,TRBV6-5,TRBJ2-2,CASTPTSGGTGELFF
.,TRBV19,TRBJ1-6,CASNGGRVDSPLHF
.,TRBV2,TRBJ2-7,CASRLAGSYEQYF
.,TRBV13,TRBJ1-4,CASSYRRASEKLFF
.,TRBV7-2,TRBJ1-5,CASSLVVLSNQPQHF
.,TRBV6-2/TRBV6-3,TRBJ2-5,CASSNRRGGETQYF
.,TRBV4-1,TRBJ1-6,CASSQGYSRGNNSPLHF
.,TRBV6-6,TRBJ1-3,CASSSIRSGNTIYF
.,TRBV2,TRBJ2-7,CASSEAPLRTGSYEQYF
medium-sized,TRBV7-9,TRBJ2-1,CASSSGTSNEQFF
.,TRBV30,TRBJ2-3,CAWSVLSLPTDTQYF
few,TRBV7-9,TRBJ1-2,CASSPRQGGYTF
once,TRBV5-1,TRBJ1-6,CASSLEPQLRRGSPLHF
once,TRBV10-1,TRBJ2-2,CASSPLDRVNTGELFF
.,TRBV6-5,TRBJ1-1,CASSYGITGQEAFF
.,TRBV7-2,TRBJ1-2,CASSSGESQTGGYTF
.,TRBV5-5,TRBJ2-1,CASSNGLAGGINYNEQFF
.,TRBV5-1,TRBJ1-2,CASGPIDRGRGYTF
.,TRBV5-6,TRBJ1-5,CASSLGFGGQPQHF
.,TRBV5-1,TRBJ2-6,CASSLALAGSSGANVLTF
.,TRBV7-2,TRBJ2-7,CASSLGRGGGYEQYF